One sample yielded the 13 T cell receptor beta chains listed below, sequenced in a study of vaccination and CD4 T cells after COVID-19. An Oncomine TCR Beta short-read assay was used to sequence the DNA from cultured CD4+ T cells. MiXCR, applied by TCRdb to the PCR reads, yields one record per CDR3 protein. The data contain tens of thousands of distinct CDR3 sequences, approximately 60% of them seen just once; the ten biggest clones take up 3.5% to 4.5%. Documented treatment: roughly 11-day PBMC culture with coronavirus spike peptide pools or control peptides (ViraFEST assay). For these TCRs, the target antigens are not known. The sample was CD4+ T cells from blood, cultured in vitro. The receptors come from a human donor who had recovered from COVID-19.

The chain links TRBV6-2 or TRBV6-3 to TRBJ2-7; D remains ambiguous. The DNA end favors TRBJ2-5, so the J call may be wrong. Germline CDR1 reads MNHEY; CDR2 reads SVGEGT. The CDR3 consists of 11 residues. CDR3 nucleotides: TGTGCCAGCGCCAATGAAGAGACCCAGTACTTC. This translates into CASANEETQYF.

This rearrangement joins TRBV20-1 to TRBJ2-1; no clear D. Between the trimmed V and J ends, which lost 3 bases and 4 bases, there was a span of 19 bases. CDR3 length equals 16 residues. From germline, CDR1 is DFQATT and CDR2 SNEGSKA (reference sequence). Here the CDR3 reads CSASPPRSLIYNEQFF. In DNA form, the CDR3 reads TGCAGTGCTAGCCCCCCCCGAAGCCTAATATACAATGAGCAGTTCTTC.

The V and J genes are TRBV6-1 and TRBJ1-1; D might be TRBD1 (5 bases). Germline CDR1 and CDR2: MNHNS and SASEGT. The CDR3 contains 15 residues. V shed 8 bases and J shed 1 base, with 17 bases lying between them. CDR3 coding DNA: TGTGCCAGCCAACCAGGGCGCCACGGGAACACTGAAGCTTTCTTT. The encoded protein is CASQPGRHGNTEAFF.

This clonotype occurred a few times. J is TRBJ1-6 and V is TRBV7-2; possible D gene TRBD1, 6 bases. This CDR3 has 13 residues. In germline, CDR1 is SGHTA, CDR2 FQGNSA. V gave up 6 bases and J gave up 9 bases, with 12 bases separating them. CDR3 in amino acids: CASRSGVGSPLHF. The CDR3 region has the DNA TGTGCCAGCAGATCAGGGGTTGGTTCACCCCTCCACTTT.

The chain has TRBV20-1 and TRBJ2-3; maybe TRBD1 (5 bases). From germline, CDR1 is DFQATT and CDR2 SNEGSKA (reference sequence). The length of the CDR3 is 14 residues. With 1 base removed from V and 2 bases from J, the gap between germline ends came to 10 bases. The CDR3 DNA reads as TGCAGTGCTAGAGGGCGGACAACCACAGATACGCAGTATTTT. Its translation is CSARGRTTTDTQYF.

This chain uses TRBV5-8 with TRBJ1-5; D is ambiguous. CDR3 length: 16 amino acids. Germline lookup yields CDR1 SGHTS and CDR2 YDEGEE. The V gene lost 4 bases and the J gene lost 2 bases, with 16 bases spanning the gap. The CDR3 bases are TGTGCCAGCAGCCTGCCTCGGAGGGCGGGCAATCAGCCCCAGCATTTT. This sequence encodes CASSLPRRAGNQPQHF. Complete variable domain (other parts from reference TRBV5-8 and TRBJ1-5): EAGVTQSPTHLIKTRGQQATLRCSPISGHTSVYWYQQALGLGLQFLLWYDEGEERNRGNFPPRFSGRQFPNYSSELNVNALELEDSALYLCASSLPRRAGNQPQHFGDGTRLSIL.

This clonotype was picked up a small number of times. The chain links TRBV6-1 to TRBJ2-3, with D unresolved. V was shortened by 0 bases and J by 0 bases, with 7 bases between the two germline ends. The CDR3 runs 15 residues. Germline-derived CDR1 and CDR2 are MNHNS and SASEGT. For the CDR3, the DNA is TGTGCCAGCAGTGAAGCGGGCATAAGCACAGATACGCAGTATTTT. Residues: CASSEAGISTDTQYF.

The chain couples TRBV28 to TRBJ2-1; possibly TRBD1 for D (6 bases). CDR3 length: 12 amino acids. Trimming removed 6 bases from V and 12 bases from J, with 15 bases in between. Germline values: CDR1 MDHEN, CDR2 SYDVKM. CDR3 sequence (DNA): TGTGCCAGCAGATCTAACACAGGGCGGCAGTTCTTC. Translation gives CASRSNTGRQFF.

The J gene is TRBJ1-2, the V gene TRBV28; TRBD1 aligns across 7 bases. The CDR3 consists of 14 residues. CDR1 is MDHEN and CDR2 is SYDVKM in the germline V gene. With 8 bases clipped from V and 0 bases from J, the junction kept 6 bases outside the gene matches. The CDR3 coding sequence is TGTGCCAGCTTATACGGACAGGCTAACTATGGCTACACCTTC. It encodes CASLYGQANYGYTF.

The chain is built from TRBV19 and TRBJ1-2; D unresolved. The CDR3 consists of 14 residues. Between the trimmed V and J ends, which lost 6 bases and 0 bases, there was a span of 11 bases. Per germline, CDR1 LNHDA and CDR2 SQIVND (reference sequence). The CDR3 region is CASSIRTSNYGYTF. The CDR3 nucleotides are TGTGCCAGTAGCATAAGAACCTCTAACTATGGCTACACCTTC.

The chain links TRBV10-3 to TRBJ1-1; no definite D call. From germline, CDR1 is ENHRY and CDR2 SYGVKD. V dropped 3 bases and J dropped 2 bases, with 10 bases sitting between them. This CDR3 has 14 amino acids. CDR3 loop: CAISDTETNTEAFF. The DNA of the CDR3 is TGTGCCATCAGTGACACAGAGACCAACACTGAAGCTTTCTTT.

In this sample, this clonotype turned up a few times. The chain carries TRBV2 and TRBJ1-2, with unresolved D. The ends were cut back, 4 bases at V and 6 bases at J, with 12 bases in the middle. This CDR3 contains 13 residues. Germline CDR1 and CDR2: SNHLY and FYNNEI. The CDR3 here is CASSGQVGNGYTF. The DNA for the CDR3 is TGTGCCAGCAGTGGGCAGGTTGGTAATGGCTACACCTTC.

This clonotype was counted only a few times. The chain couples TRBV7-6 to TRBJ1-1, with TRBD1 matching 11 bases. J was trimmed by 6 bases and V by 2 bases; bases with no gene match: 14. The CDR3 is made up of 18 amino acids. Germline V gives CDR1 SGHVS, CDR2 FNYEAQ. The CDR3: CASSLYPGQGASIAEAFF. CDR3 nucleotides: TGTGCCAGCAGCTTATATCCCGGACAGGGGGCTAGTATAGCTGAAGCTTTCTTT.